The clone carrying this TCR beta chain occurred many times. Antigen unknown. The record originates from a study of blood T cells in healthy people across ages. General study points: Across the age range, TCR beta diversity per million T cells fell in a roughly linear way.

The CDR3 extends over 15 amino acids. Looked up from germline, CDR1 is SGDLS and CDR2 is YYNGEE. Trimming left V 2 bases short and J 4 bases short, with 15 bases between. The authors ran a second PCR of 7 to 11 cycles using a sample-barcoded 5' primer and a J-beta primer mix. TCRdb itself ran the 5' RACE reads through MiXCR, one entry per CDR3 protein. The sample contains hundreds of thousands of distinct CDR3 sequences, less than 35% of which appear only once. The sequencing sample was made of blood. This sequence was found in a woman older than 75 in good health. This chain joins TRBV9 and TRBJ1-2, with D possibly matching TRBD1 (6 bases). The CDR3 DNA sequence: TGTGCCAGCAGCGTTACACAGGGTGGCACCTATGGCTACACCTTC. This codes for CASSVTQGGTYGYTF. Full variable domain (rest looked up from reference TRBV9 and TRBJ1-2): DSGVTQTPKHLITATGQRVTLRCSPRSGDLSVYWYQQSLDQGLQFLIQYYNGEERAKGNILERFSAQQFPDLHSELNLSSLELGDSALYFCASSVTQGGTYGYTFGSGTRLTVV.